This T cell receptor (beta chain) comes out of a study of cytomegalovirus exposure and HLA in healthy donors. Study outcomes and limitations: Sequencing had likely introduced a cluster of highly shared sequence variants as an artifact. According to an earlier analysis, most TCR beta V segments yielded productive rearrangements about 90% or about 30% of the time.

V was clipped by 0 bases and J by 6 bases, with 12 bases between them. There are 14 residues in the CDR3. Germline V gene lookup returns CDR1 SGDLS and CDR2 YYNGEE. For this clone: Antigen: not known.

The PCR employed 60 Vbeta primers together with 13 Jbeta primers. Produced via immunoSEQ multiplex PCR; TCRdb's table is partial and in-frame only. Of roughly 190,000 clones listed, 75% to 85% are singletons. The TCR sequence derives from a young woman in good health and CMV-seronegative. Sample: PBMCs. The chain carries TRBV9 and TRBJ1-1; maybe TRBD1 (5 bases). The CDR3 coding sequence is TGTGCCAGCAGCGTAGGGGGGGTCGACCCTGAAGCTTTCTTT. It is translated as CASSVGGVDPEAFF.